This T cell receptor (beta chain) was sequenced during a study of T cell repertoires in cytomegalovirus infection. About the study: Carrying CMV and the relevant HLA type showed in public TCR beta signatures.

This clonotype has at least ten counts. Its antigen is currently unknown. Whole-study results and caveats: Clonotype analysis showed dominance of the ex vivo response by HLA-C-restricted CMV-specific TCR beta clonotypes. Cumulative frequency of public TCR beta families picked out carriers of CMV plus the relevant HLA.

The CDR3 spans 9 residues. V dropped 7 bases and J dropped 4 bases, with 0 bases sitting between them. Germline CDR1 reads SEHNR; CDR2 reads FQNEAQ (reference sequence). TCRdb reprocessed the reads with MiXCR, giving one entry per CDR3 protein. The repertoire holds some 600,000 distinct CDR3 sequences, with more than 20% as singletons. This TCR came from a human donor in good health (CMV status not recorded). Some clones in this sample may be carry-over from other donors' samples. The sequenced sample was CD8+ T cells from PBMCs. The genes are TRBV7-9 and TRBJ2-3; no reliable D call. CDR3 sequence (DNA): TGTGCCAGCACAGATACGCAGTATTTT. Its translation: CASTDTQYF.